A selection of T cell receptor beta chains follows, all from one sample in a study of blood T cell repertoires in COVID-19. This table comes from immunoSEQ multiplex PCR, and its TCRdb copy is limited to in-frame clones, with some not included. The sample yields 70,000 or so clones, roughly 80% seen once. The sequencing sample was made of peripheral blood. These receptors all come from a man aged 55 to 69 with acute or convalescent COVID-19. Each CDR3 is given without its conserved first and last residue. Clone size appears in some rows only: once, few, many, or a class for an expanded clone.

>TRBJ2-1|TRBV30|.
ALPGDRGREQF
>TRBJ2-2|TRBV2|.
ASSTQPGQGNTGELF
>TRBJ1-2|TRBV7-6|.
ASSARQAGVYGYT
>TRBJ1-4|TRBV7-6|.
ASSLEAGDNEKLF
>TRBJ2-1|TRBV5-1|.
ASSLGTEGEQF
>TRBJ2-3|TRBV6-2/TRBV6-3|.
ASSTGVSATDTQY
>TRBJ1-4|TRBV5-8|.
ASSLFTGVENEKLF
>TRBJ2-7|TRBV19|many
ASSPGGWSYEQY
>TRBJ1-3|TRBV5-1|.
ASSGVSGNTIY
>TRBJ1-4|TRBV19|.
ASQGAEKLF
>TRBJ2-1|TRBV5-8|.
ASSRFPHNEQF
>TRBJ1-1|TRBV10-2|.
ASNPTGVGTEAF
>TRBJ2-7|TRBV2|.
ASSKKDRKETYEQY
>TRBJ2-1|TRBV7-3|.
ASSLGTGGNEQF
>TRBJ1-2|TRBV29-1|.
SASGTAPYGYT
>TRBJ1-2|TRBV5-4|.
ASSLGRGLGYT
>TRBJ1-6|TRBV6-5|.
ASSYEFSYNSPLH
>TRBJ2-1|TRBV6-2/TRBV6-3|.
ASSYSDPQRLALYNEQF
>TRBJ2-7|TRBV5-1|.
ASSRSSGGTYEQY
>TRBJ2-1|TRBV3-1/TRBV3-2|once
ASSQLTSGSYNEQF
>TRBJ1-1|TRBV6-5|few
ASSWGQGRTEAF
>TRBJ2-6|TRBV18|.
ASSPRTGNSGANVLT
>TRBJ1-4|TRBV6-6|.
ASSNTGKEKLF
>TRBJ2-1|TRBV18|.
ASSPRSAGGSVSSYNEQF
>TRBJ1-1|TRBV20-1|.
SASGQGGTMNTEAF
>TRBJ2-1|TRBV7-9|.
ASSPRDSNEQF
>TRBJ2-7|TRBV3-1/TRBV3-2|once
ASTLGLAEYEQY
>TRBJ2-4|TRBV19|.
ASSIVAGAINQY
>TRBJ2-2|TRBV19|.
ASTKAGMNTGELF
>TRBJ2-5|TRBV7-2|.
ASSLEALRGAQY
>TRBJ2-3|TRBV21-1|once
ASSKRGDRKKKTSTDTQY
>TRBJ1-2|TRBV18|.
ASSPPFRGGYT
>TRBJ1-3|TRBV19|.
ASRGSGNTIY
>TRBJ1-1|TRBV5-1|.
ASSLVQGDTEAF
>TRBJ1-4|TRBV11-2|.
ASSQGQGAEKLF
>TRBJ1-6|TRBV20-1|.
SASKGDSPLH
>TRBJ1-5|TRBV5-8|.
ASSLGGGQPQH
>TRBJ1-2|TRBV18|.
ASSLETDRYGYT
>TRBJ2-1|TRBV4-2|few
ASSRSPVTSGGYNEQF
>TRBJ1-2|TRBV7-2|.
ASSTSGGYGYT
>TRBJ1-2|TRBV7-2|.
ASSFPGQGIDGYT
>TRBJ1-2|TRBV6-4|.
ASSENQQTPYGYT
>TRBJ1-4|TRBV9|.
ASSPEQGHTNEKLF
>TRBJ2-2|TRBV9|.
ASTSAGANTGELF
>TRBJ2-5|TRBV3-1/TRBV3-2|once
ASSPLGGETQY
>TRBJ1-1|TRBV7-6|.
ASSLVGGGSEAF